This is a list of T cell receptor beta chains from one sample in a study of identical twins. TCRdb reprocessed the 5' RACE reads via MiXCR and lists one record per CDR3 protein. The repertoire holds about 690,000 distinct CDR3 sequences, with 5.5% to 6.5% as singletons. The sequenced material came from naive T cells sorted from blood. The receptors here all came from a man aged 18 to 29 in good health. Each CDR3 is given with its conserved first and last residue. Fields, in order: CDR3 protein, CDR3 DNA, V gene, D gene, clone size, J gene. D genes are given only for firm matches. Some rows have no size entry. The others give once, few or many, or a class for an expanded clone.

CASMEGEKLFF,TGTGCCAGCATGGAGGGAGAAAAACTGTTTTTT,TRBV2,.,few,TRBJ1-4
CASSLVGTEKETQYF,TGTGCCAGCAGCTTAGTAGGGACAGAGAAAGAGACCCAGTACTTC,TRBV7-2,TRBD1,.,TRBJ2-5
CASSPGRDLFF,TGTGCCAGCAGCCCCGGCCGCGATCTGTTTTTT,TRBV14,.,few,TRBJ1-4
CASSLVRGPNTGELFF,TGTGCCAGCAGCTTAGTCCGGGGCCCAAACACCGGGGAGCTGTTTTTT,TRBV11-2,.,few,TRBJ2-2
CASSFPDTGNTIYF,TGTGCCAGCAGTTTCCCCGATACCGGAAACACCATATATTTT,TRBV12-3/TRBV12-4,.,many,TRBJ1-3
CASSVLAGTGELFF,TGTGCCAGCAGCGTTCTAGCGGGAACCGGGGAGCTGTTTTTT,TRBV9,TRBD2,many,TRBJ2-2
CSVVKPSNSIEQYF,TGCAGCGTCGTTAAACCTAGTAATTCCATCGAGCAGTACTTC,TRBV29-1,.,.,TRBJ2-7
CASSLTFSTDTQYF,TGTGCCAGCAGTTTGACTTTTAGCACAGATACGCAGTATTTT,TRBV12-3/TRBV12-4,.,.,TRBJ2-3
CASSLGDYLEQFF,TGTGCCAGCAGTTTAGGTGACTACCTCGAGCAGTTCTTC,TRBV27,.,many,TRBJ2-1
CASSLEVGWQLNTGELFF,TGTGCCAGCAGCTTAGAGGTGGGCTGGCAGCTGAACACCGGGGAGCTGTTTTTT,TRBV11-1,.,.,TRBJ2-2
CSVGTGYNEQFF,TGCAGCGTTGGGACAGGCTACAATGAGCAGTTCTTC,TRBV29-1,TRBD1,many,TRBJ2-1
CASSLAQRGNSPLHF,TGTGCCAGCAGTTTAGCGCAAAGGGGGAATTCACCCCTCCACTTT,TRBV12-3/TRBV12-4,.,few,TRBJ1-6
CASSSGQPYEQYF,TGTGCCAGCAGCTCGGGACAGCCCTACGAGCAGTACTTC,TRBV7-9,TRBD1,many,TRBJ2-7
CSAKRVGLAYNEQFF,TGCAGTGCCAAACGAGTGGGACTAGCGTACAATGAGCAGTTCTTC,TRBV20-1,TRBD2,.,TRBJ2-1
CSVVGAGEQYF,TGCAGCGTAGTAGGGGCAGGAGAGCAGTACTTC,TRBV29-1,.,many,TRBJ2-7
CAGNGGENSPLHF,TGTGCCGGAAACGGCGGGGAAAATTCACCCCTCCACTTT,TRBV10-3,.,many,TRBJ1-6
CASSLGPRGAFF,TGTGCCAGCAGTTTGGGCCCAAGGGGAGCTTTCTTT,TRBV3-1,.,few,TRBJ1-1
CASSLLPSGSYNEQFF,TGTGCCAGCAGTTTACTTCCTAGCGGATCCTACAATGAGCAGTTCTTC,TRBV12-3/TRBV12-4,TRBD2,few,TRBJ2-1
CSATEQGHQETQYF,TGCAGTGCTACCGAACAGGGACACCAAGAGACCCAGTACTTC,TRBV20-1,.,many,TRBJ2-5
CASSPISGKQETQYF,TGTGCCAGCAGCCCGATTAGCGGGAAACAGGAGACCCAGTACTTC,TRBV11-2,TRBD2,many,TRBJ2-5
CASSFEWRGYNEQFF,TGTGCCAGCAGCTTCGAATGGCGGGGGTACAATGAGCAGTTCTTC,TRBV7-2,TRBD2,many,TRBJ2-1
CASSEGHHYSNQPQHF,TGTGCCAGCAGTGAGGGACACCACTATAGCAATCAGCCCCAGCATTTT,TRBV6-1,.,few,TRBJ1-5
CASRSTGGEQETQYF,TGTGCCAGCAGGTCGACAGGGGGCGAGCAAGAGACCCAGTACTTC,TRBV12-3/TRBV12-4,TRBD1,.,TRBJ2-5
CSVKLARQYNEQFF,TGCAGCGTTAAACTAGCGCGACAATACAATGAGCAGTTCTTC,TRBV29-1,TRBD2,.,TRBJ2-1
CASSFGTAYGPYNEQFF,TGCGCCAGCAGTTTCGGAACAGCCTACGGGCCTTACAATGAGCAGTTCTTC,TRBV5-1,.,.,TRBJ2-1
CSAREPRGSNQPQHF,TGCAGTGCTAGAGAACCCCGGGGCAGCAATCAGCCCCAGCATTTT,TRBV20-1,.,many,TRBJ1-5
CASSRRGGGSVGNTEAFF,TGCGCCAGCAGCAGGAGGGGAGGGGGTTCTGTAGGGAACACTGAAGCTTTCTTT,TRBV5-1,.,many,TRBJ1-1
CASSVSGTSAYNEQFF,TGCGCCAGCAGCGTCTCCGGGACTAGCGCTTACAATGAGCAGTTCTTC,TRBV5-1,TRBD2,many,TRBJ2-1
CATGRTNTGELFF,TGTGCCACGGGACGGACGAACACCGGGGAGCTGTTTTTT,TRBV15,.,many,TRBJ2-2
CASSTSNLNIQYF,TGTGCCAGCAGCACCTCGAACCTAAACATTCAGTACTTC,TRBV7-8,.,many,TRBJ2-4
CASSLAWRRPDEAFF,TGCGCCAGCAGCTTGGCTTGGCGGCGGCCAGATGAAGCTTTCTTT,TRBV5-1,.,many,TRBJ1-1
CSARDSGLDSWETQYF,TGCAGTGCTAGAGATTCGGGACTAGATTCTTGGGAGACCCAGTACTTC,TRBV20-1,TRBD2,many,TRBJ2-5
CASSVAVGNTGELFF,TGTGCCAGCAGCGTAGCAGTCGGGAACACCGGGGAGCTGTTTTTT,TRBV9,.,few,TRBJ2-2
CASTLVYNEKLFF,TGTGCCAGCACCCTGGTCTATAATGAAAAACTGTTTTTT,TRBV6-6,.,few,TRBJ1-4
CASSPGTQETQYF,TGTGCCAGCAGTCCCGGGACCCAAGAGACCCAGTACTTC,TRBV18,.,many,TRBJ2-5
CASSQGGVMGEQFF,TGCGCCAGCAGCCAAGGAGGAGTTATGGGTGAGCAGTTCTTC,TRBV4-1,.,many,TRBJ2-1
CASQTGREGNTIYF,TGTGCCAGCCAGACAGGGCGAGAGGGAAACACCATATATTTT,TRBV7-2,TRBD1,.,TRBJ1-3
CASSYNEGQEQFF,TGTGCCAGCAGTTACAATGAGGGACAGGAGCAGTTCTTC,TRBV6-5,TRBD1,.,TRBJ2-1
CASSLMRTGEVGEKLFF,TGTGCCAGCAGCTTGATGAGGACAGGGGAGGTCGGGGAAAAACTGTTTTTT,TRBV5-5,TRBD1,many,TRBJ1-4
CATQTARVREQYF,TGTGCCACCCAGACTGCACGGGTGCGGGAGCAGTACTTC,TRBV24-1,.,many,TRBJ2-7
CASSLGGLANYNEQFF,TGTGCCAGCAGCTTAGGGGGACTAGCGAACTACAATGAGCAGTTCTTC,TRBV7-9,TRBD2,many,TRBJ2-1
CSALGGQGRTNEKLFF,TGCAGTGCCTTAGGGGGGCAGGGGCGGACTAATGAAAAACTGTTTTTT,TRBV20-1,.,.,TRBJ1-4